A single T cell receptor (beta chain) is shown here with its context. Participant age was about 18 to 89 years, and participants resided in 25 or so US areas. CDR3 size: 14 residues. Trimming at V came to 4 bases and at J to 7 bases, leaving 4 bases not matched to a gene. CDR1 is SGHTA and CDR2 is FQGNSA in the germline V gene. Here immunoSEQ multiplex PCR was the method, and the copy in TCRdb shows in-frame clones only, minus some. The sample lists roughly 220,000 clones; about 80% were seen once. The record originates from a study of blood T cell repertoires in COVID-19. Study overall: PBMCs, B-cell-depleted T cells, or T cells were the source of the cDNA or gDNA that made up the material.

The rearrangement uses TRBV7-2 and TRBJ1-6; 7 bases line up with TRBD1. The clonotype originates from a man aged 40-49 years who had recovered from COVID-19. Material: PBMCs or T cells enriched from blood (not recorded which). CDR3 loop: CASSSTGVNSPLHF. The CDR3 region has the DNA TGTGCCAGCAGCTCAACAGGGGTAAATTCACCCCTCCACTTT. The full variable domain, in which reference TRBV7-2 and TRBJ1-6 provide the parts outside the CDR3, is GAGVSQSPSNKVTEKGKDVELRCDPISGHTALYWYRQSLGQGLEFLIYFQGNSAPDKSGLPSDRFSAERTGGSVSTLTIQRTQQEDSAVYLCASSSTGVNSPLHFGNGTRLTVT.